Shown below are 29 T cell receptor beta chains from a single sample sequenced in a study of T cell responses to AZD1222 COVID-19 vaccine. Using immunoSEQ multiplex PCR, the repertoire was profiled, and TCRdb retains in-frame clones only, with some absent. The table shows approximately 89,000 clones, with roughly 88% occurring only once. This sample comprised peripheral blood, obtained on day 0 of AZD1222 vaccination. The origin of the receptors is an adult in good health.

The rearrangement links TRBV6-5 to TRBJ1-5; D perhaps matches TRBD1 (5 bases). Germline V lookup: CDR1 MNHEY, CDR2 SVGAGI. Between the trimmed V and J ends, which lost 10 bases and 7 bases, there was a span of 23 bases. The CDR3 extends over 15 amino acids. In DNA, the CDR3 is TGTGCCACCCCAGCCGCGACCGAGGGGAGGCAGCCCCAGCATTTT. Translating gives CATPAATEGRQPQHF.

The table lists this clone with a count of one. The chain uses TRBV7-6 and TRBJ1-4; 8 bases line up with TRBD1. The J segment lost 7 bases and the V segment lost 5 bases, leaving 6 bases of the junction unmatched. The V gene's germline CDR1 is SGHVS and CDR2 FNYEAQ. The CDR3 totals 14 residues. This chain's CDR3 is CASSPGQGGEKLFF. CDR3 coding DNA: TGTGCCAGCAGCCCCGGACAGGGCGGTGAAAAACTGTTTTTT.

V gene TRBV7-9 combines with J gene TRBJ1-6; D perhaps matches TRBD1 (6 bases). The germline V gene has CDR1 SEHNR and CDR2 FQNEAQ (reference sequence). Trimming cost V 5 bases and J 7 bases, with 12 bases left between them. The CDR3 spans 14 residues. CDR3 loop: CASSPWTVNSPLHF. The CDR3 DNA reads TGTGCCAGCAGCCCTTGGACAGTCAATTCACCCCTCCACTTT.

The rearrangement uses TRBV14 and TRBJ2-3; weak D call: TRBD2 (7 bases). The germline V gene encodes CDR1 SGHDN and CDR2 FVKESK. The V gene lost 6 bases and the J gene lost 4 bases, with 20 bases spanning the gap. The CDR3 totals 16 residues. The CDR3 nucleotides are TGTGCCAGCAGTCATTTGGGGGGGGCCGGGGCAGATACGCAGTATTTT. Translated: CASSHLGGAGADTQYF. The variable domain in full, completed from reference TRBV14 and TRBJ2-3, reads EAGVTQFPSHSVIEKGQTVTLRCDPISGHDNLYWYRRVMGKEIKFLLHFVKESKQDESGMPNNRFLAERTGGTYSTLKVQPAELEDSGVYFCASSHLGGAGADTQYFGPGTRLTVL.

The rearrangement links TRBV7-8 to TRBJ1-1; D gene uncertain. The CDR3 has 14 residues. CDR1 is SGHVS and CDR2 is FQNEAQ in the germline V gene. V was shortened by 4 bases and J by 6 bases, with 15 bases between the two germline ends. CDR3 loop: CASSYTIVSAEAFF. In nucleotides, the CDR3 is TGTGCCAGCAGCTACACTATAGTATCCGCTGAAGCTTTCTTT.

Turning to this clone: One junction end disagrees with the germline gene, perhaps due to a read error. V usage is TRBV6-8 and J usage is TRBJ2-7, with 11 bases matching TRBD2. The CDR3 contains 12 residues. Germline-derived CDR1 and CDR2 are MNHGY and SAAAGT. The chain's CDR3 is CASRLLAGAPDF. As DNA, the CDR3 is TGTGCCAGCAGGCTACTAGCGGGGGCACCCGACTTC.

The chain has TRBV5-1 and TRBJ1-5, with 9 bases fitting TRBD1. The length of the CDR3 is 15 residues. V shed 0 bases, J shed 5 bases, and the junction held 3 bases outside the gene matches. The V gene's germline CDR1 is SGHRS and CDR2 YFSETQ. CDR3 coding DNA: TGCGCCAGCAGCTTGGGGACAGGGGTAGATCAGCCCCAGCATTTT. Encoded protein: CASSLGTGVDQPQHF.

V is TRBV7-6 and J is TRBJ1-1, with D perhaps TRBD1 (6 bases). This CDR3 is built from 16 residues. CDR1 is SGHVS and CDR2 is FNYEAQ in the germline V gene. Between the trimmed V and J ends, which lost 0 bases and 8 bases, there was a span of 19 bases. Written as DNA, the CDR3 is TGTGCCAGCAGCTTAGCGTCACAGGGTGGGACCACCGAAGCTTTCTTT. Protein product: CASSLASQGGTTEAFF.

The J gene is TRBJ1-2, the V gene TRBV14, with D uncertain. The ends were cut back, 1 base at V and 0 bases at J, with 9 bases in the middle. Germline loops: CDR1 SGHDN, CDR2 FVKESK. The CDR3 totals 15 residues. CDR3 amino acids: CASSQVGSSNYGYTF. The CDR3 DNA follows: TGTGCCAGCAGCCAAGTGGGGAGCTCTAACTATGGCTACACCTTC. The full variable domain, rest sourced from reference TRBV14 and TRBJ1-2, is EAGVTQFPSHSVIEKGQTVTLRCDPISGHDNLYWYRRVMGKEIKFLLHFVKESKQDESGMPNNRFLAERTGGTYSTLKVQPAELEDSGVYFCASSQVGSSNYGYTFGSGTRLTVV.

The genes are TRBV11-3 and TRBJ2-3; 8 bases are a match to TRBD2. CDR1 is SGHNT, CDR2 YENEEA, per germline. CDR3 size: 16 residues. Germline trimming cut 4 bases from V and 2 bases from J; bases unmatched to any gene: 8. The CDR3 loop is CASSSLAGGYTDTQYF. The CDR3 DNA follows: TGTGCCAGCAGCTCCCTAGCGGGCGGGTACACAGATACGCAGTATTTT.

As to this clone: The junction departs from germline at one end; a sequencing error may be responsible. This rearrangement joins TRBV6-1 to TRBJ2-7; the D gene is possibly TRBD2 (6 bases). The germline V gene encodes CDR1 MNHNS and CDR2 SASEGT. The CDR3 loop spans 14 amino acids. This CDR3 is CASSKAGTGYEQYF. In nucleotides, the CDR3 is TGTGCCAGCAGTAAAGCCGGGACTGGCTACGAGCAGTACTTC.

The chain combines TRBV10-2 with TRBJ2-7; no clear D. The CDR3 is made up of 11 amino acids. Germline-derived CDR1 and CDR2 are WSHSY and SAAADI. V lost 3 bases and J lost 6, with 6 bases in between. CDR3 sequence reads: CASSDSVEQYF. CDR3 bases: TGCGCCAGCAGTGACAGCGTCGAGCAGTACTTC.

The V gene is TRBV5-4, the J gene TRBJ1-1; no definite D call. The germline V and J ends were trimmed by 4 bases and 1 base, with 11 bases remaining between them. Looked up from germline, CDR1 is SGHNT and CDR2 is YYREEE (reference sequence). This CDR3 is built from 14 residues. The CDR3 nucleotides read TGTGCCAGCAGCCCTGGACGGAGGAACACTGAAGCTTTCTTT. Encoded protein: CASSPGRRNTEAFF. Full variable domain (remainder filled in from reference TRBV5-4 and TRBJ1-1): ETGVTQSPTHLIKTRGQQVTLRCSSQSGHNTVSWYQQALGQGPQFIFQYYREEENGRGNFPPRFSGLQFPNYSSELNVNALELDDSALYLCASSPGRRNTEAFFGQGTRLTVV.

The rearrangement joins TRBV19 to TRBJ2-1; D remains ambiguous. The V gene lost 2 bases and the J gene lost 0 bases, with 5 bases spanning the gap. CDR3 length: 14 residues. Germline V lookup: CDR1 LNHDA, CDR2 SQIVND (reference sequence). In DNA, the CDR3 is TGTGCCAGTAGTATACACTCCTCCTACAATGAGCAGTTCTTC. Residues: CASSIHSSYNEQFF.

This clone is classed as medium-sized. The chain is built from TRBV6-2 or TRBV6-3 and TRBJ2-3; D could derive from TRBD1 or TRBD2 (7 bases each). Germline V lookup: CDR1 MNHEY, CDR2 SVGEGT. The CDR3 covers 15 residues. V was cut by 6 bases and J by 2 bases, with 15 bases left in between. DNA of the CDR3: TGTGCCAGCAGCCCAGGGGGGGACTCCACAGATACGCAGTATTTT. Protein: CASSPGGDSTDTQYF.

V and J are TRBV13 and TRBJ1-5; TRBD1 aligns across 11 bases. The V segment lost 5 bases and the J segment 8 bases; nucleotides outside the gene matches: 8. The germline V gene has CDR1 PRHDT and CDR2 FYEKMQ (reference sequence). This CDR3 has 15 amino acids. Written as DNA, the CDR3 is TGTGCCAGCAGCCGCAGGACAGGGGGCCTCGAGCCCCAGCATTTT. It yields the protein CASSRRTGGLEPQHF.

The chain has TRBV4-3 and TRBJ2-7; D possibly corresponds to TRBD2 (5 bases). The V and J ends lost 1 base and 3 bases respectively, with 10 bases between them. The CDR3 has 14 amino acids. Germline V gene lookup returns CDR1 LGHNA and CDR2 YSLEER. In nucleotides, the CDR3 is TGCGCCAGCAGCCAAGCGATACGGGGCTACGAGCAGTACTTC. It codes for CASSQAIRGYEQYF.

The rearrangement uses TRBV6-2 or TRBV6-3 and TRBJ1-1, with D possibly being TRBD1 (6 bases). CDR1 is MNHEY and CDR2 is SVGEGT in the germline V gene. V lost 5 bases, J lost 8 bases, and 15 bases lay in between. The CDR3 loop spans 13 amino acids. CDR3 nucleotide sequence: TGTGCCAGCAGTACAGGACAGTCTACCGAAGCTTTCTTT. It yields the protein CASSTGQSTEAFF.

The rearrangement joins TRBV5-6 to TRBJ2-4; 7 positions match TRBD2. This CDR3 is built from 14 residues. V trimming: 3 bases; J trimming: 12 bases; junction bases outside the gene matches: 12. Looked up from germline, CDR1 is SGHDT and CDR2 is YYEEEE. The chain's CDR3 is CASSSAGTGGSQYF. The CDR3 DNA reads as TGTGCCAGCAGCTCGGCGGGGACGGGGGGATCTCAGTACTTC.

The rearrangement links TRBV6-5 to TRBJ1-1, with a weak D call TRBD1 (6 bases). The V gene's germline CDR1 is MNHEY and CDR2 SVGAGI. V lost 3 bases, J lost 9 bases, and 8 bases lay in between. CDR3 length: 11 amino acids. The CDR3 coding sequence is TGTGCCAGCAGTTATAGGGACAAAGCTTTCTTT. It is translated as CASSYRDKAFF.

The rearrangement joins TRBV5-6 to TRBJ2-7; 13 bases align to TRBD2. The CDR3 loop spans 16 amino acids. Germline V gives CDR1 SGHDT, CDR2 YYEEEE. V lost 5 bases to trimming and J lost 0 bases; unmatched junction nucleotides: 5. CDR3 in amino acids: CASSRTSGGVSYEQYF. CDR3 nucleotide sequence: TGTGCCAGCAGTAGGACTAGCGGGGGAGTCTCCTACGAGCAGTACTTC.

J is TRBJ2-2 and V is TRBV19; 9 bases are a match to TRBD1. Trimming removed 4 bases from V and 3 bases from J; junction bases left unmatched: 3. This CDR3 is 15 amino acids long. Germline CDR1 is LNHDA and CDR2 is SQIVND (reference sequence). CDR3 loop: CASSRGTGYTGELFF. The CDR3 nucleotides read TGTGCCAGTAGTAGAGGGACAGGGTACACCGGGGAGCTGTTTTTT.

The J gene is TRBJ1-1, the V gene TRBV2; D is possibly TRBD1 (5 bases). The CDR3 has 12 amino acids. From germline, CDR1 is SNHLY and CDR2 FYNNEI. V was cut by 6 bases and J by 4 bases, with 9 bases left in between. The CDR3 protein is CASREGSTEAFF. The CDR3 DNA sequence: TGTGCCAGCAGGGAGGGGAGCACTGAAGCTTTCTTT.

The rearrangement joins TRBV7-2 to TRBJ2-1, with TRBD2 as a possible D gene (5 bases). Germline V gives CDR1 SGHTA, CDR2 FQGNSA. V was cut by 1 base and J by 0 bases, with 7 bases left in between. This CDR3 is 15 amino acids long. CDR3 region: CASSLGGPSYNEQFF. The CDR3 DNA follows: TGTGCCAGCAGCTTAGGAGGGCCCTCCTACAATGAGCAGTTCTTC.

The rearrangement links TRBV5-4 to TRBJ2-1, with 12 bases matching TRBD2. CDR1 is SGHNT and CDR2 is YYREEE in the germline V gene (reference sequence). The ends lost 1 base at V and 14 bases at J; junction bases unmatched: 7. This CDR3 contains 14 residues. The chain's CDR3 is CASSLPLAGGLEFF. CDR3 DNA sequence: TGTGCCAGCAGCTTGCCACTAGCGGGGGGCCTTGAGTTCTTC.

This clone was seen a single time. This CDR3 is CASSYTSAGEQYF. The DNA of the CDR3 is TGTGCCAGCAGTTACACTAGCGCGGGTGAGCAGTACTTC. The chain carries TRBV6-2 or TRBV6-3 and TRBJ2-7, with 7 bases lining up with TRBD2. The trim removed 2 bases at V and 7 bases at J, leaving 5 bases unmatched. Germline loops: CDR1 MNHEY, CDR2 SVGEGT. CDR3 length: 13 amino acids.

V gene TRBV18 combines with J gene TRBJ1-6, with TRBD1 matching over 8 bases. CDR3 length: 15 amino acids. Germline values: CDR1 KGHSH, CDR2 LQKENI. Losses at the gene ends were 2 bases for V and 7 bases for J; bases not matched to a gene: 4. The CDR3 DNA follows: TGTGCCAGCTCACCAGGACAGGGTGCGAATTCACCCCTCCACTTT. The encoded protein is CASSPGQGANSPLHF.

This clone has a handful of counts. The CDR3 bases are TGCGCCAGCAGTCTGACGAGCTCTGGGGCCAACGTCCTGACTTTC. This sequence encodes CASSLTSSGANVLTF. This chain uses TRBV4-3 with TRBJ2-6; the D is unclear. V was cut by 6 bases and J by 0 bases, with 9 bases left in between. Per the germline V gene, CDR1 is LGHNA and CDR2 is YSLEER. The CDR3 covers 15 residues.

The J gene is TRBJ1-2, the V gene TRBV7-2; tentatively, D is TRBD1 (5 bases). The ends were cut back, 1 base at V and 6 bases at J, with 15 bases in the middle. Germline lookup yields CDR1 SGHTA and CDR2 FQGNSA. The CDR3 is 15 residues long. CDR3: CASSLGPARGDGYTF. The DNA of the CDR3 is TGTGCCAGCAGCTTAGGGCCCGCGAGGGGAGATGGCTACACCTTC.